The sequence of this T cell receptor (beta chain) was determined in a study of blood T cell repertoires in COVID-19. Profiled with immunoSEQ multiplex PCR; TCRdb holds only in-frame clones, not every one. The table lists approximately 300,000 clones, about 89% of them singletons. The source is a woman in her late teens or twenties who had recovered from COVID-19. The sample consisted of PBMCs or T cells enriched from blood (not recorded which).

In nucleotides, the CDR3 is TGCAGCGTAAGACTAGCGGGAGATACGCAGTATTTT. Translating gives CSVRLAGDTQYF. The chain joins TRBV29-1 to TRBJ2-3; 10 nucleotides agree with TRBD2. J gave up 5 bases and V 6 bases, and 2 bases lay outside the gene matches. Germline lookup yields CDR1 SQVTM and CDR2 ANQGSEA. This CDR3 region has 12 residues.